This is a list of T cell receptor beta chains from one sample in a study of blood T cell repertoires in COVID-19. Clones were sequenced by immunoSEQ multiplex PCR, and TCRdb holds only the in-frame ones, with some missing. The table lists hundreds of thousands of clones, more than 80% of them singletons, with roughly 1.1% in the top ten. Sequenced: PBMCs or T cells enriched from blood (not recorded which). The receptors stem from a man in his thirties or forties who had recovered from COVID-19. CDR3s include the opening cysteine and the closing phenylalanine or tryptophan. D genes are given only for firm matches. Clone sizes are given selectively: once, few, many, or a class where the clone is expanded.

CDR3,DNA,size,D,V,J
CASVKPGRGHKTIYF,TGTGCCAGCGTCAAACCAGGCAGGGGGCATAAGACCATATATTTT,-,TRBD1,TRBV7-7,TRBJ1-3
CASSPQGMDYGYTF,TGTGCCAGCAGTCCACAGGGGATGGACTATGGCTACACCTTC,-,TRBD1,TRBV28,TRBJ1-2
CASSLQGANTGELFF,TGTGCCAGCAGCTTACAGGGCGCGAACACCGGGGAGCTGTTTTTT,-,-,TRBV11-2,TRBJ2-2
CASSFQGAGYGYTF,TGTGCCAGCAGTTTTCAGGGGGCGGGCTATGGCTACACCTTC,-,TRBD1,TRBV28,TRBJ1-2
CASMGADTDTQYF,TGTGCCAGTATGGGGGCCGACACAGATACGCAGTATTTT,-,-,TRBV19,TRBJ2-3
CASSLDYRRGYTF,TGTGCCAGCAGCTTAGATTACCGTCGGGGCTACACCTTC,-,-,TRBV7-8,TRBJ1-2
CASSQGPGPDGETQYF,TGTGCCAGCAGCCAAGGTCCAGGGCCCGACGGGGAGACCCAGTACTTC,-,-,TRBV3-1/TRBV3-2,TRBJ2-5
CASSPTGSNNEKLFF,TGCGCCAGCAGCCCTACAGGTTCGAATAATGAAAAACTGTTTTTT,few,-,TRBV5-1,TRBJ1-4
CASSFLIGANYGYTF,TGTGCCAGCAGCTTTCTGATTGGAGCCAACTATGGCTACACCTTC,-,-,TRBV7-9,TRBJ1-2
CASRLAEETQYF,TGCGCCAGCCGACTAGCAGAGGAGACCCAGTACTTC,-,TRBD2,TRBV5-1,TRBJ2-5
CATSDHRGDEQFF,TGTGCCACCAGTGACCACAGGGGCGATGAGCAGTTCTTC,-,TRBD1,TRBV24-1,TRBJ2-1
CASSQDRLTIQETQYF,TGTGCCAGCAGCCAAGATAGACTGACGATCCAAGAGACCCAGTACTTC,-,-,TRBV4-2,TRBJ2-5
CASSPEVQVEAFF,TGTGCCAGCTCACCAGAGGTTCAAGTCGAAGCTTTCTTT,-,-,TRBV18,TRBJ1-1
CASSAGLAGVYNEQFF,TGTGCCAGCAGTGCAGGACTAGCGGGGGTATACAATGAGCAGTTCTTC,-,TRBD2,TRBV28,TRBJ2-1
CASSRTGGIGELFF,TGTGCCAGCTCCCGGACAGGGGGAATAGGGGAGCTGTTTTTT,-,TRBD1,TRBV6-5,TRBJ2-2
CASNLAGQPQHF,TGTGCCAGTAACTTAGCGGGACAGCCCCAGCATTTT,few,-,TRBV19,TRBJ1-5
CASTPGGSYEQYF,TGTGCCAGCACCCCCGGTGGCTCCTACGAGCAGTACTTC,few,-,TRBV28,TRBJ2-7
CASRSEANPYNEQFF,TGTGCCAGCAGATCAGAGGCAAACCCCTACAATGAGCAGTTCTTC,-,-,TRBV6-5,TRBJ2-1
CASSGTGGQTGELFF,TGTGCCAGTAGTGGGACAGGTGGGCAGACCGGGGAGCTGTTTTTT,once,TRBD1,TRBV19,TRBJ2-2
CASSTDRGRDEKLFF,TGTGCCAGCAGTACGGACAGGGGGCGGGATGAAAAACTGTTTTTT,-,TRBD1,TRBV27,TRBJ1-4
CASAVSPGQGRAFF,TGTGCCAGCGCAGTAAGTCCGGGACAGGGTAGAGCTTTCTTT,-,TRBD1,TRBV2,TRBJ1-1
CASAHTRGNEQFF,TGTGCTAGTGCCCATACGCGGGGAAATGAGCAGTTCTTC,few,-,TRBV12-5,TRBJ2-1
CASSLGLERGEQYF,TGTGCCAGCAGTCTCGGACTAGAAAGGGGCGAGCAGTACTTC,-,TRBD2,TRBV27,TRBJ2-7
CASRTEQETQYF,TGCGCCAGCAGGACAGAACAAGAGACCCAGTACTTC,once,-,TRBV10-2,TRBJ2-5
CASSIANRGMNTEAFF,TGTGCCAGTAGTATCGCGAACAGGGGCATGAACACTGAAGCTTTCTTT,-,TRBD1,TRBV19,TRBJ1-1
CASSPRGLGQGGSPLHF,TGTGCCAGCAGTCCAAGGGGTCTCGGACAGGGTGGCTCACCCCTCCACTTT,-,TRBD1,TRBV3-1/TRBV3-2,TRBJ1-6
CATRVAGGYEQFF,TGCGCCACCCGGGTAGCGGGAGGCTATGAGCAGTTCTTC,-,TRBD2,TRBV5-1,TRBJ2-1
CASSQGGDEQFF,TGTGCCAGCAGCCAGGGGGGGGATGAGCAGTTCTTC,once,TRBD2,TRBV14,TRBJ2-1
CASRGGGSGIQYF,TGTGCCAGCAGAGGAGGAGGGAGCGGCATTCAGTACTTC,once,-,TRBV25-1,TRBJ2-4
CASQRLAGELNEQFF,TGCGCCAGCCAGAGACTAGCGGGAGAACTGAATGAGCAGTTCTTC,-,TRBD2,TRBV5-1,TRBJ2-1
CASSIDQVGGDEQFF,TGTGCCAGTAGTATAGATCAGGTGGGAGGCGACGAGCAGTTCTTC,-,-,TRBV19,TRBJ2-1
CATSRGRDSGNTIYF,TGTGCCACCAGCAGAGGCAGGGACTCTGGAAACACCATATATTTT,few,-,TRBV15,TRBJ1-3
CASSPGTGSNEQYF,TGTGCCAGCTCTCCCGGGACAGGGTCCAACGAGCAGTACTTC,-,TRBD1,TRBV18,TRBJ2-7
CASSPNPDYSYEQYF,TGTGCCAGCAGCCCGAACCCTGACTACTCCTACGAGCAGTACTTC,-,-,TRBV3-1/TRBV3-2,TRBJ2-7
CASSLGLAGRIEQYF,TGCGCCAGCAGCCTAGGACTAGCGGGACGGATCGAGCAGTACTTC,-,TRBD2,TRBV5-1,TRBJ2-7
CASSQPAWLGGGKQYF,TGTGCCAGCAGCCAACCAGCTTGGCTTGGGGGGGGGAAGCAGTACTTC,-,TRBD2,TRBV14,TRBJ2-7
CASRSRDSPYEQYF,TGTGCCAGCCGATCCCGGGACAGTCCCTACGAGCAGTACTTC,-,TRBD1,TRBV11-2,TRBJ2-7
CASSPGGNSGNTIYF,TGTGCCAGCTCACCAGGAGGTAACTCTGGAAACACCATATATTTT,-,-,TRBV18,TRBJ1-3
CASSRNRDGAQYF,TGTGCCAGCAGTCGCAACAGGGATGGGGCCCAGTACTTC,-,-,TRBV6-5,TRBJ2-5
CASSLASYSVFEQYF,TGTGCCAGCAGCTTAGCTAGTTACTCGGTCTTCGAGCAGTACTTC,-,-,TRBV7-2,TRBJ2-7
CASSIVVGYGYTF,TGTGCCAGTAGTATAGTTGTCGGCTATGGCTACACCTTC,-,-,TRBV19,TRBJ1-2
CASRSGKSPMKRQFF,TGTGCCAGCAGGTCAGGGAAATCCCCAATGAAGAGGCAGTTCTTC,-,-,TRBV7-9,TRBJ2-1
CASISLGRTNSPLHF,TGTGCCAGCATTTCATTGGGGCGGACGAATTCACCCCTCCACTTT,-,-,TRBV6-5,TRBJ1-6
CASSLGGGAGEQYF,TGTGCCAGCAGCCTGGGAGGGGGCGCGGGCGAGCAGTACTTC,-,-,TRBV5-5,TRBJ2-7
CASKTEGTGGSPLHF,TGTGCCAGCAAGACCGAGGGGACAGGGGGTTCACCCCTCCACTTT,-,TRBD1,TRBV2,TRBJ1-6
CASTSSQRDYGYTF,TGTGCCAGCACCAGCTCTCAGAGGGACTATGGCTACACCTTC,-,-,TRBV9,TRBJ1-2
CATSNPQGFYNSPLHF,TGTGCCACCAGCAACCCCCAGGGGTTCTATAATTCACCCCTCCACTTT,-,-,TRBV15,TRBJ1-6
CASVRNYGYTF,TGTGCCAGCGTCAGGAACTATGGCTACACCTTC,-,-,TRBV6-5,TRBJ1-2
CASSLGSSYEQYF,TGTGCCAGCAGTTTGGGGAGCTCCTACGAGCAGTACTTC,-,-,TRBV28,TRBJ2-7
CASSPGQGIQYEQYF,TGTGCCAGTAGTCCCGGACAGGGGATACAATACGAGCAGTACTTC,-,TRBD1,TRBV19,TRBJ2-7
CASSTGTKRYEQYF,TGTGCCAGCAGTACCGGGACTAAACGTTACGAGCAGTACTTC,-,TRBD2,TRBV7-2,TRBJ2-7
CASSYSAGGPYEQYF,TGTGCCAGCAGTTATAGTGCAGGGGGACCCTACGAGCAGTACTTC,-,TRBD1,TRBV6-5,TRBJ2-7
CASSHPPYSNQPQHF,TGCGCCAGCAGCCATCCGCCCTATAGCAATCAGCCCCAGCATTTT,-,-,TRBV4-1,TRBJ1-5